This TCR beta chain is drawn from a study of CD8+ T cells in alopecia areata. The overall study: Patients in the treated group were given tofacitinib by mouth, 5 to 10 mg twice a day. Study results and caveats: Clonality in lesional scalp, especially alopecia totalis/universalis, exceeded that of normal scalp. One nonresponder makes the tie between baseline CD8+ expansion and response uncertain. Many of the expanded lesional clones endured in scalp and blood while on tofacitinib.

Indicated treatment: oral pan-JAK inhibitor, 5-10 mg twice daily. RNA extraction was followed by reverse transcription into cDNA, which acted as the sequencing template. Sequencing was performed with immunoSEQ multiplex PCR; in TCRdb, only in-frame clones are kept and a portion is missing. Altogether 200,000 to 250,000 clones are present, approximately 70% being singletons, with the ten largest covering 0.95% to 1.5%. In regard to this clone: Its antigen is not identified.

The germline V gene encodes CDR1 GTSNPN and CDR2 SVGIG (reference sequence). V lost 3 bases and J lost 3, with 15 bases in between. The length of the CDR3 is 15 residues. This TCR derives from a human donor with alopecia areata. Sequencing used CD4+ T cells sorted from blood, obtained at week 44, from a patient treated with tofacitinib. The rearrangement uses TRBV30 and TRBJ1-5, with D perhaps TRBD1 (6 bases). The CDR3 here is CAWSGATGPNQPQHF. CDR3 DNA: TGTGCCTGGAGCGGGGCTACAGGGCCCAATCAGCCCCAGCATTTT.